Presented here are 11 T cell receptor beta chains from one specimen sequenced in a study of T cells after yellow fever vaccination. TCRdb redid the calling of the 5' RACE reads with MiXCR, one entry per CDR3 protein. The repertoire consists of some 350,000 distinct CDR3 sequences, with almost 4% occurring once and the leading ten covering around 24%. The sample in question was PBMCs, obtained 5 days after the yellow fever booster vaccination. These receptors were collected from a man between 18 and 35 years old who received the YFV17D yellow fever vaccine.

This clonotype was counted only a few times. This sequence joins TRBV5-1 and TRBJ2-2; 8 bases match TRBD1. Germline-derived CDR1 and CDR2 are SGHRS and YFSETQ. V shed 4 bases and J 6 bases; nucleotides not matched to a gene: 11. The CDR3 consists of 16 residues. The CDR3 coding sequence is TGCGCCAGCAGCCCGGGACAGGTGTCAACGGCCGGGGAGCTGTTTTTT. Residues: CASSPGQVSTAGELFF.

The rearrangement links TRBV9 to TRBJ1-1, with no clear D. Germline V gene lookup returns CDR1 SGDLS and CDR2 YYNGEE. The CDR3 consists of 15 residues. The V end lost 4 bases, the J end lost 2 bases, and 15 bases lay between the germline ends. The CDR3 DNA follows: TGTGCCAGCAGCCCCTCTGAGGGCCCAAACACTGAAGCTTTCTTT. Translating gives CASSPSEGPNTEAFF.

In its sample, this clonotype was seen many times. The CDR3: CASSLEPMITDTQYF. CDR3 sequence (DNA): TGCGCCAGCAGCTTGGAACCGATGATCACAGATACGCAGTATTTT. V is TRBV5-1 and J is TRBJ2-3; the D is unclear. Germline V lookup: CDR1 SGHRS, CDR2 YFSETQ. The CDR3 length is 15 residues. Between the trimmed V and J ends, which lost 0 bases and 2 bases, there was a span of 10 bases.

J is TRBJ1-2 and V is TRBV28; D is possibly TRBD1 (5 bases). Trimming stripped 3 bases from V and 3 bases from J, with 11 bases between. Germline values: CDR1 MDHEN, CDR2 SYDVKM. The CDR3 consists of 14 residues. The CDR3 nucleotides are TGTGCCAGCAGTTTTTCCAGGGTATACTATGGCTACACCTTC. It codes for CASSFSRVYYGYTF.

This clonotype has more than one count but fewer than ten. The chain employs TRBV7-6 and TRBJ1-3; D is undetermined. The CDR3 spans 13 residues. Trimming cost V 8 bases and J 8 bases, with 16 bases left between them. From germline, CDR1 is SGHVS and CDR2 FNYEAQ. CDR3 coding DNA: TGTGCCAGCCGCCCTGGCGGCAGTGACACCATATATTTT. Protein: CASRPGGSDTIYF.

The chain couples TRBV15 to TRBJ2-3; 8 bases fit TRBD2. The CDR3 sequence is 12 residues long. J gave up 6 bases and V 8 bases, and 4 bases lay outside the gene matches. Germline V gene data show CDR1 as LNHNV and CDR2 as YYDKDF (reference sequence). The CDR3 sequence is CATSVAGDTQYF. DNA for the CDR3: TGTGCCACCTCTGTAGCGGGGGATACGCAGTATTTT. Full variable domain (rest looked up from reference TRBV15 and TRBJ2-3): DAMVIQNPRYQVTQFGKPVTLSCSQTLNHNVMYWYQQKSSQAPKLLFHYYDKDFNNEADTPDNFQSRRPNTSFCFLDIRSPGLGDTAMYLCATSVAGDTQYFGPGTRLTVL.

In its sample, this clonotype was seen many times. The genes are TRBV7-2 and TRBJ2-7, with D uncertain. The CDR3 consists of 14 residues. Trimming shortened V by 6 bases and J by 2 bases, and 14 bases separated the two germline ends. CDR1 and CDR2 (germline): SGHTA, FQGNSA. CDR3 in DNA: TGTGCCAGCAGTCGGACCCATTCCGCCTACGAGCAGTACTTC. It is translated as CASSRTHSAYEQYF.

In this sample, this clonotype turned up a few times. The chain combines TRBV6-1 with TRBJ1-2; D gene unclear. CDR3 length equals 13 residues. Germline assignment: CDR1 MNHNS and CDR2 SASEGT. The ends were cut back, 8 bases at V and 0 bases at J, with 10 bases in the middle. The CDR3 DNA sequence: TGTGCCAGCCAATTCGAGGCTAACTATGGCTACACCTTC. This sequence encodes CASQFEANYGYTF.

This clonotype has ten or more counts. V is TRBV5-1 and J is TRBJ2-3; D perhaps matches TRBD1 (6 bases). Germline V gene data show CDR1 as SGHRS and CDR2 as YFSETQ. The CDR3 is 14 amino acids. V gave up 0 bases and J gave up 7 bases, with 12 bases separating them. The CDR3 reads CASSLEQGANTQYF. The CDR3, as DNA: TGCGCCAGCAGCTTGGAACAGGGTGCAAATACGCAGTATTTT.

This clonotype was found many times. This CDR3 is CASSGGRMNTEAFF. CDR3 DNA: TGCGCCAGCAGCGGCGGACGGATGAACACTGAAGCTTTCTTT. The chain joins TRBV5-1 to TRBJ1-1; D gene uncertain. CDR3 length: 14 amino acids. The germline gives CDR1 SGHRS, CDR2 YFSETQ. V was trimmed by 4 bases and J by 0 bases, leaving 10 bases between them.

The chain couples TRBV7-6 to TRBJ2-7, with 7 bases lining up with TRBD2. Losses at the gene ends were 6 bases for V and 7 bases for J; bases not matched to a gene: 6. This CDR3 spans 12 amino acids. Germline assignment: CDR1 SGHVS and CDR2 FNYEAQ. CDR3 sequence: CASSGGDWEQYF. The CDR3 bases are TGTGCCAGCAGTGGGGGGGATTGGGAGCAGTACTTC.